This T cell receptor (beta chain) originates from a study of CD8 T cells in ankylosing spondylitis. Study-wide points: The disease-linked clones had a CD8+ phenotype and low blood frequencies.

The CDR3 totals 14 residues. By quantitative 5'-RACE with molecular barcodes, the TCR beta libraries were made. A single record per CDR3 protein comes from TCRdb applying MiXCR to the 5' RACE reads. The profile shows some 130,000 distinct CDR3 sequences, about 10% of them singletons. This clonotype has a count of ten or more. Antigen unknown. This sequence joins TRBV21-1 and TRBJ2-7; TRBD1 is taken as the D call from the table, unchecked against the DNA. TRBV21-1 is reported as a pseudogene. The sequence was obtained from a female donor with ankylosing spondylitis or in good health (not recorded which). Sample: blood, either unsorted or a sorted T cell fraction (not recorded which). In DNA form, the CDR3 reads TGTGCCAGCAGCCCGGGACAGGGACAAGGCGAGCAGTACTTC. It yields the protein CASSPGQGQGEQYF.